Presented here are 21 T cell receptor beta chains from one specimen sequenced in a study of cytomegalovirus exposure and HLA in healthy donors. Profiled with immunoSEQ multiplex PCR; TCRdb holds only in-frame clones, not every one. The top ten clones hold just under 30% of a sample with about 130,000 clones, around four fifths of them seen once. The sample consisted of PBMCs. These receptors originate from a man aged 25-40 years in good health and CMV-seropositive.

This clone was detected once. The rearrangement joins TRBV5-1 to TRBJ1-3, with D maybe TRBD1 (6 bases). The V end lost 0 bases, the J end lost 2 bases, and 9 bases lay between the germline ends. The CDR3 has 15 residues. Germline V gene data show CDR1 as SGHRS and CDR2 as YFSETQ. CDR3 sequence reads: CASSLGPGAGNTIYF. Written as DNA, the CDR3 is TGCGCCAGCAGCTTGGGCCCAGGGGCTGGAAACACCATATATTTT. The full variable domain, in which reference TRBV5-1 and TRBJ1-3 provide the parts outside the CDR3, is KAGVTQTPRYLIKTRGQQVTLSCSPISGHRSVSWYQQTPGQGLQFLFEYFSETQRNKGNFPGRFSGRQFSNSRSEMNVSTLELGDSALYLCASSLGPGAGNTIYFGEGSWLTVV.

V usage is TRBV2 and J usage is TRBJ2-5, with D unclear. The V end was cut by 7 bases, the J end by 14 bases, with 17 bases between. This CDR3 contains 11 residues. Germline values: CDR1 SNHLY, CDR2 FYNNEI. The DNA of the CDR3 is TGTGCCAGCACGTTTGGGCAGGTATCTTACTTC. It translates to CASTFGQVSYF. Full variable domain (outside the CDR3, taken from reference TRBV2 and TRBJ2-5): EPEVTQTPSHQVTQMGQEVILRCVPISNHLYFYWYRQILGQKVEFLVSFYNNEISEKSEIFDDQFSVERPDGSNFTLKIRSTKLEDSAMYFCASTFGQVSYFGPGTRLLVL.

The rearrangement joins TRBV5-1 to TRBJ1-2, with a weak D call TRBD1 (6 bases). CDR1 and CDR2 from the germline V gene are SGHRS and YFSETQ. The CDR3 has 14 residues. Trimming stripped 1 base from V and 9 bases from J, with 16 bases between. CDR3 protein: CASSLIAGEISYTF. The CDR3, as DNA: TGCGCCAGCAGCTTGATTGCAGGGGAAATTAGCTACACCTTC.

The chain combines TRBV30 with TRBJ2-7; 16 nucleotides line up with TRBD2. The J segment lost 6 bases and the V segment lost 1 base, leaving 6 bases of the junction unmatched. The CDR3 runs to 16 residues. Looked up from germline, CDR1 is GTSNPN and CDR2 is SVGIG (reference sequence). The chain's CDR3 is CAWSAGLAGGQAEQYF. DNA of the CDR3: TGTGCCTGGAGTGCGGGACTAGCGGGAGGGCAGGCCGAGCAGTACTTC.

This clone was recorded only once. The genes are TRBV9 and TRBJ2-7; 13 nucleotides line up with TRBD2. The length of the CDR3 is 16 residues. J was trimmed by 3 bases and V by 3 bases; bases with no gene match: 6. Looked up from germline, CDR1 is SGDLS and CDR2 is YYNGEE. CDR3 protein: CASSARTSGRIYEQYF. CDR3 DNA: TGTGCCAGCAGCGCCCGGACTAGCGGGAGAATCTACGAGCAGTACTTC. Combining the CDR3 with reference TRBV9 and TRBJ2-7 gives the whole variable domain DSGVTQTPKHLITATGQRVTLRCSPRSGDLSVYWYQQSLDQGLQFLIQYYNGEERAKGNILERFSAQQFPDLHSELNLSSLELGDSALYFCASSARTSGRIYEQYFGPGTRLTVT.

The count of this clone is one. The V gene is TRBV5-1, the J gene TRBJ2-5, with 8 bases matching TRBD2. CDR3 length: 17 amino acids. V was clipped by 5 bases and J by 2 bases; unmatched bases: 14. CDR1 and CDR2 (germline): SGHRS, YFSETQ. In DNA, the CDR3 is TGCGCCAGCAGATCTCCACCCACCGGGGGGGGGCAAGAGACCCAGTACTTC. Amino acid sequence: CASRSPPTGGGQETQYF.

The chain recombines TRBV7-2 with TRBJ1-5; tentatively, D is TRBD1 (5 bases). Between the trimmed V and J ends, which lost 2 bases and 9 bases, there was a span of 8 bases. This CDR3 contains 12 residues. Germline loops: CDR1 SGHTA, CDR2 FQGNSA. The CDR3 is CASSLRGGPQHF. The CDR3, as DNA: TGTGCCAGCAGCTTAAGGGGTGGGCCCCAGCATTTT. The whole variable domain, filled in from reference TRBV7-2 and TRBJ1-5, reads GAGVSQSPSNKVTEKGKDVELRCDPISGHTALYWYRQSLGQGLEFLIYFQGNSAPDKSGLPSDRFSAERTGGSVSTLTIQRTQQEDSAVYLCASSLRGGPQHFGDGTRLSIL.

J is TRBJ1-3 and V is TRBV5-8; D perhaps matches TRBD1 (5 bases). The ends were cut back, 3 bases at V and 2 bases at J, with 12 bases in the middle. The CDR3 is 15 amino acids. CDR1 and CDR2 (germline): SGHTS, YDEGEE. The CDR3 DNA sequence: TGTGCCAGCAGCTCCGGTGCAGGGCCTGGAAACACCATATATTTT. It codes for CASSSGAGPGNTIYF.

The chain links TRBV28 to TRBJ2-7; 16 bases fit TRBD2. Germline CDR1 is MDHEN and CDR2 is SYDVKM. The V gene end was trimmed by 4 bases and the J gene end by 5 bases; junction bases not matched to a gene: 5. The CDR3 length is 16 residues. The CDR3 protein is CASSSGTSGRVNEQYF. The CDR3 region has the DNA TGTGCCAGCAGTTCGGGGACTAGCGGGAGGGTGAACGAGCAGTACTTC.

The rearrangement links TRBV2 to TRBJ2-7, with 9 bases that match TRBD1. Germline CDR1 SNHLY, CDR2 FYNNEI. The V segment lost 3 bases and the J segment 4 bases; nucleotides outside the gene matches: 4. This CDR3 is built from 14 residues. In DNA form, the CDR3 reads TGTGCCAGCAGTGAGGGACAGGGTCTGTACGAGCAGTACTTC. This translates into CASSEGQGLYEQYF.

This clone was observed a handful of times. This chain connects TRBV7-9 to TRBJ2-5; no firm D call. The V and J ends lost 4 bases and 7 bases respectively, with 19 bases between them. The CDR3 is 15 amino acids. Germline V gives CDR1 SEHNR, CDR2 FQNEAQ (reference sequence). CDR3 sequence (DNA): TGTGCCAGCAGCTCCCGGGTCTTAGCTGAAGGGACCCAGTACTTC. Its protein is CASSSRVLAEGTQYF.

The rearrangement uses TRBV6-5 and TRBJ1-1, with TRBD1 as a possible D gene (5 bases). V lost 2 bases, J lost 4 bases, and 14 bases lay in between. The CDR3 runs 15 residues. Germline CDR1 reads MNHEY; CDR2 reads SVGAGI. The CDR3 reads CASSYTRYQGTEAFF. The CDR3 coding sequence is TGTGCCAGCAGTTACACGCGTTACCAGGGCACTGAAGCTTTCTTT.

The J gene is TRBJ2-7, the V gene TRBV7-2, with 10 bases matching TRBD1. The CDR3 covers 15 residues. V dropped 1 base and J dropped 7; count of bases not matched to a gene: 7. The V gene's germline CDR1 is SGHTA and CDR2 FQGNSA. The CDR3 protein is CASSLVGTGASEQYF. The CDR3 bases are TGTGCCAGCAGCTTAGTGGGGACAGGGGCCTCTGAGCAGTACTTC.

The rearrangement uses TRBV30 and TRBJ1-6; D not resolved. The germline V gene encodes CDR1 GTSNPN and CDR2 SVGIG (reference sequence). The V and J ends lost 4 bases and 5 bases respectively, with 12 bases between them. CDR3 length: 14 residues. CDR3: CAWTPTRHNSPLHF. The CDR3 DNA follows: TGTGCCTGGACCCCGACACGGCATAATTCACCCCTCCACTTT.

The CDR3 coding sequence is TGTGCCAGCAGGGATCTAGATCGACAGGGAGGCTACGAGCAGTACTTC. This encodes CASRDLDRQGGYEQYF. V and J are TRBV27 and TRBJ2-7; D is possibly TRBD1 (7 bases). The V end was cut by 6 bases, the J end by 3 bases, with 21 bases between. In germline, CDR1 is MNHEY, CDR2 SMNVEV (reference sequence). The CDR3 contains 16 residues.

CDR3 nucleotides: TGTGCCAGCAGCTTAATTCGGACAGATACGCAGTATTTT. Its protein product is CASSLIRTDTQYF. This chain connects TRBV7-2 to TRBJ2-3; no firm D call. CDR3 size: 13 residues. Germline V gives CDR1 SGHTA, CDR2 FQGNSA. V was pared by 2 bases and J by 3 bases, with 6 bases between.

This clone is a singleton in its sample. The rearrangement links TRBV7-2 to TRBJ1-2; 7 positions agree with TRBD1. CDR1 is SGHTA, CDR2 FQGNSA, per germline. The CDR3 covers 13 residues. The junction had 3 bases not matched to a gene; V was cut back by 5 bases and J by 3 bases. CDR3: CASSKTGYYGYTF. CDR3 DNA sequence: TGTGCCAGCAGCAAGACAGGGTACTATGGCTACACCTTC.

This clone was seen just once. The chain links TRBV5-1 to TRBJ2-7, with 7 bases fitting TRBD1. Germline CDR1 is SGHRS and CDR2 is YFSETQ. The V segment lost 2 bases and the J segment 2 bases; nucleotides outside the gene matches: 1. The CDR3 is 13 residues long. The CDR3 spells CASSFTGAYEQYF. The CDR3 DNA sequence: TGCGCCAGCAGCTTTACAGGGGCCTACGAGCAGTACTTC.

The chain is built from TRBV4-2 and TRBJ1-2, with D perhaps TRBD1 (5 bases). The CDR3 is 17 residues long. Trimming cost V 0 bases and J 3 bases, with 17 bases left between them. The germline V gene has CDR1 LGHNA and CDR2 YNFKEQ. The CDR3 DNA follows: TGTGCCAGCAGCCAAGAAATCGGCGGGACCCTTCACTATGGCTACACCTTC. It codes for CASSQEIGGTLHYGYTF.

Only a few counts were recorded for this clone. V gene TRBV9 combines with J gene TRBJ1-2; TRBD1 matches at 7 bases. After removal of 0 bases from V and 2 bases from J, the junction contained 10 bases not matched to a gene. The CDR3 is made up of 17 amino acids. From germline, CDR1 is SGDLS and CDR2 YYNGEE. CDR3: CASSVGRVAGGNYGYTF. CDR3 DNA sequence: TGTGCCAGCAGCGTAGGACGGGTCGCAGGGGGAAACTATGGCTACACCTTC. Drawing the rest from reference TRBV9 and TRBJ1-2, the complete variable domain is DSGVTQTPKHLITATGQRVTLRCSPRSGDLSVYWYQQSLDQGLQFLIQYYNGEERAKGNILERFSAQQFPDLHSELNLSSLELGDSALYFCASSVGRVAGGNYGYTFGSGTRLTVV.

V gene TRBV7-2 combines with J gene TRBJ2-5; TRBD2 is a possible D gene (5 bases). V was pared by 5 bases and J by 1 base, with 14 bases between. CDR1 is SGHTA, CDR2 FQGNSA, per germline. The CDR3 is 15 amino acids. CDR3 nucleotides: TGTGCCAGCAGCATGAATACGGGATTCCAAGAGACCCAGTACTTC. It translates to CASSMNTGFQETQYF.